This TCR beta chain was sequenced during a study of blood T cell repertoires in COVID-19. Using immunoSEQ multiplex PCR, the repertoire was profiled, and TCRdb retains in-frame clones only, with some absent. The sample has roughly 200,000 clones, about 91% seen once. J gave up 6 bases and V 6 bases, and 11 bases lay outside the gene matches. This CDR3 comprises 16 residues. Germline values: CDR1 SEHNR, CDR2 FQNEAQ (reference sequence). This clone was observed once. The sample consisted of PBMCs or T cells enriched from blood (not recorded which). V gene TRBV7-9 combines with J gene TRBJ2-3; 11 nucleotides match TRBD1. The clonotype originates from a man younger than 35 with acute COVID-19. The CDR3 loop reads CASSNRTGGESDTQYF. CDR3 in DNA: TGTGCCAGCAGTAATCGGACAGGGGGCGAGTCGGATACGCAGTATTTT. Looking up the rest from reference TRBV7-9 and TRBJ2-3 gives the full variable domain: DTGVSQNPRHKITKRGQNVTFRCDPISEHNRLYWYRQTLGQGPEFLTYFQNEAQLEKSRLLSDRFSAERPKGSFSTLEIQRTEQGDSAMYLCASSNRTGGESDTQYFGPGTRLTVL.